A selection of T cell receptor beta chains follows, all from one sample in a study of metastatic and nonmetastatic thyroid tumors. MiXCR reprocessed the PCR reads for TCRdb. This sample has some 8,800 clones, with approximately 44% found just once. The sample consisted of tumor tissue. The receptors were sampled from a male donor with papillary thyroid cancer or a benign thyroid nodule (not recorded which). Some clones in this sample may be carry-over from other donors' samples. Both conserved end residues are part of each CDR3. The D gene is left open where the match is weak. The size of a clone is reported for some rows only, either as once, few or many, or as a class for expanded clones.

DNA	CDR3	D	V	J	size
TGTGCCAGCAGCCAAAGGAGTTTGGGGGGACCTCCAACCGGGGAGCTGTTTTTT	CASSQRSLGGPPTGELFF	NA	TRBV3-1	TRBJ2-2	NA
TGTGCCAGCAGCTTAGCAGGACAGCTTACTGGGGCCAACGTCCTGACTTTC	CASSLAGQLTGANVLTF	NA	TRBV7-9	TRBJ2-6	medium-sized
TGTGCCAGCAGCTCCTACGACGAGCAGTACTTC	CASSSYDEQYF	NA	TRBV11-2	TRBJ2-7	NA
TGTGCCAGCAGTTACCCAGACCCCTCCAGGGAGCTGTTTTTT	CASSYPDPSRELFF	NA	TRBV6-2/TRBV6-3	TRBJ2-2	few
TGTGCCAGCAGCCAGGACGTAGGGCTGCAGCCCCAGCATTTT	CASSQDVGLQPQHF	NA	TRBV12-3/TRBV12-4	TRBJ1-5	few
TGTGCCAGTAGTATAGTCAGGGAGACAGGGAAACCTTACGAGCAGTACTTC	CASSIVRETGKPYEQYF	TRBD1	TRBV19	TRBJ2-7	NA
TGCGCCAGCAAAGGGGACTATAATTCACCCCTCCACTTT	CASKGDYNSPLHF	NA	TRBV5-1	TRBJ1-6	NA
TGTGCCAGCAGCGGGCGGACCGAAAACTATGGCTACACCTTC	CASSGRTENYGYTF	NA	TRBV7-2	TRBJ1-2	NA
TGTGCGAGCAGCTCGATTTCGGGTGGGGACTATGGCTACACCTTC	CASSSISGGDYGYTF	NA	TRBV11-3	TRBJ1-2	once
TGTGCCAGCAGTGAACTGGACAGCTTAACCACCTACGAGCAGTACTTC	CASSELDSLTTYEQYF	NA	TRBV6-1	TRBJ2-7	NA
TGTGCCAGCAGTTTTCGGCTAGCGATCTACGAGCAGTACTTC	CASSFRLAIYEQYF	NA	TRBV28	TRBJ2-7	few
TGTGCCAGCAGTTTAGGGTACGAGCAGTACTTC	CASSLGYEQYF	NA	TRBV6-2/TRBV6-3	TRBJ2-7	NA
TGCAGTGCTGGGGGAGCAGACTCCGCTTTCTTT	CSAGGADSAFF	NA	TRBV20-1	TRBJ1-1	NA
TGTGCCAGCAGTTCGGGACAGTTATACGAGCAGTACTTC	CASSSGQLYEQYF	TRBD1	TRBV6-1	TRBJ2-7	NA
TGTGCCAGCAGCTTGGACGGCGGGACTAGCGGGAGCTCCTACGAGCAGTACTTC	CASSLDGGTSGSSYEQYF	TRBD2	TRBV5-4	TRBJ2-7	NA
TGCGCCAGCAGCCAAGAAAGGGGGAACTATGGCTACACCTTC	CASSQERGNYGYTF	NA	TRBV4-1	TRBJ1-2	NA
TGTGCCAGCAGCTGGGACAAGAACACTGAAGCTTTCTTT	CASSWDKNTEAFF	NA	TRBV5-6	TRBJ1-1	medium-sized
TGTGCCAGCAGCCCAAACGTGCAGGGTCGGCAAGAGACCCAGTACTTC	CASSPNVQGRQETQYF	NA	TRBV11-2	TRBJ2-5	NA
TGTGCCAGCAGCCAGTGGTCCTTAGCAAGCACAGATACGCAGTATTTT	CASSQWSLASTDTQYF	NA	TRBV7-8	TRBJ2-3	NA
TGTGCCTGGAGTTGGGGACAGGGGTATCAGCCCCAGCATTTT	CAWSWGQGYQPQHF	TRBD1	TRBV30	TRBJ1-5	NA
TGTGCCAGTAGTATTAGGGCTAGCGGCCTAGAGACCCAGTACTTC	CASSIRASGLETQYF	TRBD2	TRBV19	TRBJ2-5	NA
TGTGCCAGCAGTTTAGCCGGGGGCTCTACGCAGTATTTT	CASSLAGGSTQYF	NA	TRBV12-3/TRBV12-4	TRBJ2-3	few
TGTGCCTGGAGTGTACCCTACGAACCGACAGGGAACTACGAGCAGTACTTC	CAWSVPYEPTGNYEQYF	TRBD1	TRBV30	TRBJ2-7	NA
TGTGCCAGCTCCCAGCAAGATGAAGCTTTCTTT	CASSQQDEAFF	NA	TRBV2	TRBJ1-1	medium-sized
TGCGCCAGCAGCCAAGAAATACACGGGACAGCGTTCGAAAAACTGTTTTTT	CASSQEIHGTAFEKLFF	TRBD1	TRBV4-1	TRBJ1-4	NA
TGTGCCAGCAGCCGGAAAAATGAAAAACTGTTTTTT	CASSRKNEKLFF	NA	TRBV28	TRBJ1-4	NA
TGTGCCAGCAGCTTAGAGTCCAGGGGCCACGAGCAGTACTTC	CASSLESRGHEQYF	NA	TRBV7-8	TRBJ2-7	NA
TGTGCCAGTAGTCTACGACCGGGGGAAGCTTTCTTT	CASSLRPGEAFF	NA	TRBV19	TRBJ1-1	few
TGCAGTGCCCCAGCGGGCAAGTCCTACGAGCAGTACTTC	CSAPAGKSYEQYF	NA	TRBV20-1	TRBJ2-7	NA
TGCGCCAGCAAGGTACTATCCAACTCCTACGAGCAGTACTTC	CASKVLSNSYEQYF	NA	TRBV5-1	TRBJ2-7	NA
TGTGCCAGCAGTTACCGACTACCAGCCTACGAGCAGTACTTC	CASSYRLPAYEQYF	NA	TRBV6-2/TRBV6-3	TRBJ2-7	few
TGTGCCAGCAGCATTTCAGCCGGACAGGGCTACGAGCAGTACTTC	CASSISAGQGYEQYF	TRBD1	TRBV7-3	TRBJ2-7	NA
TGTGCCAGTACCCCTAGTTACGAGCAGTACTTC	CASTPSYEQYF	NA	TRBV11-3	TRBJ2-7	NA
TGTGCCAGCAGCATCCCGACTGCAACTAATGAAAAACTGTTTTTT	CASSIPTATNEKLFF	NA	TRBV6-4	TRBJ1-4	NA
TGTGCCAGCAGTTCCAGACAGGGAGACAGCGAGCAGTACTTC	CASSSRQGDSEQYF	TRBD1	TRBV12-3/TRBV12-4	TRBJ2-7	few
TGTGCCAGCAGTCCGGGACTAGCGGGGGGCCATAGTGAGCAGTACTTC	CASSPGLAGGHSEQYF	TRBD2	TRBV12-3/TRBV12-4	TRBJ2-7	few
TGTGCCAGCAGTTTACAGCACAGGGGGTCAACCCGTAATTCACCCCTCCACTTT	CASSLQHRGSTRNSPLHF	TRBD1	TRBV28	TRBJ1-6	few
TGCAGTGCCCACTCGACAGGGAACACTGAAGCTTTCTTT	CSAHSTGNTEAFF	NA	TRBV20-1	TRBJ1-1	NA
TGTGCCACCAAGGAACCGGGACAGGGGACGTTCTTC	CATKEPGQGTFF	TRBD1	TRBV24-1	TRBJ2-1	few
TGTGCCAGCAGTGAATCGTCAATTAGGCTAGCGGGAGGAGAGCAGTACTTC	CASSESSIRLAGGEQYF	TRBD2	TRBV6-1	TRBJ2-7	few
TGTGCCAGTAGTACCAACTCTGGGGCCAACGTCCTGACTTTC	CASSTNSGANVLTF	NA	TRBV19	TRBJ2-6	NA
TGTGCCAGCAGACCCTCTGACGGGGCCTGCGAGCAGTACTTC	CASRPSDGACEQYF	NA	TRBV6-1	TRBJ2-7	NA
TGTGCCAGCAGCCCAGGGTGGACAGGGTCCAATGAGCAGTTCTTC	CASSPGWTGSNEQFF	TRBD1	TRBV11-2	TRBJ2-1	NA
TGTGCCAGCAGTCCCATCAGGCGATATCAGCCCCAGCATTTT	CASSPIRRYQPQHF	NA	TRBV28	TRBJ1-5	few
TGTGCCAGCAGTTACGCCTTGACAGGACAGTATTCACCCCTCCACTTT	CASSYALTGQYSPLHF	NA	TRBV6-5	TRBJ1-6	few
TGTAGTGCTGGGGGACTTCGCACCGGGGAGCTGTTTTTT	CSAGGLRTGELFF	NA	TRBV20-1	TRBJ2-2	NA
TGTGCCAGCAGGGGCGTGGGTGCGAACACTGAAGCTTCCTTT	CASRGVGANTEASF	NA	TRBV5-8	TRBJ1-1	NA
TGTGCCAGCAGCTTAGGGGGACTGACAAAGTTTTCGGTTAATGGCTACACCTTC	CASSLGGLTKFSVNGYTF	NA	TRBV7-8	TRBJ1-2	NA
TGTGCCAGCAGTGACGAGGGAGGGAGCAATCAGCCCCAGCATTTT	CASSDEGGSNQPQHF	NA	TRBV2	TRBJ1-5	few
TGTGCCAGCAGCGAGGGACAATGGGATAGAGAGACCCAGTACTTC	CASSEGQWDRETQYF	NA	TRBV5-5	TRBJ2-5	NA
TGTGCCAGCAGTTTAGCTAAGACAGGGGCGAACACCGGGGAGCTGTTTTTT	CASSLAKTGANTGELFF	TRBD1	TRBV27	TRBJ2-2	NA
TGCAGTGCGCCGGACAGTCGGACTGAAGCTTTCTTT	CSAPDSRTEAFF	NA	TRBV20-1	TRBJ1-1	NA
TGTGCCAGCAGCTTAGAGAACCGGGACAGGATATCAACTAATGAAAAACTGTTTTTT	CASSLENRDRISTNEKLFF	TRBD1	TRBV11-2	TRBJ1-4	once
TGCAGTGCCCGGCTAGCGGGACACAATGGGCAGTTCTTC	CSARLAGHNGQFF	TRBD2	TRBV20-1	TRBJ2-1	many
TGTGCCAGCGGTGGCGGGGGGGCGGTTGAGCAGTTCTTC	CASGGGGAVEQFF	TRBD2	TRBV9	TRBJ2-1	NA